The 32 T cell receptor beta chains presented below share a single source sample, sequenced in a study of blood T cell repertoires in COVID-19. Data came from immunoSEQ multiplex PCR; TCRdb stores just in-frame clones and leaves some out. This sample yields some 78,000 clones, of which 87% are seen a single time; approximately 4.9% belongs to the top ten. The sequenced sample was peripheral blood. The receptors were gathered from a woman of 80 years or more with active or convalescent COVID-19.

The chain recombines TRBV19 with TRBJ2-7, with 7 bases lining up with TRBD1. CDR3 size: 13 residues. V shed 5 bases, J shed 5 bases, and the junction held 6 bases outside the gene matches. Germline-derived CDR1 and CDR2 are LNHDA and SQIVND (reference sequence). The CDR3 reads CASSRDRADEQYF. CDR3 sequence (DNA): TGTGCCAGTAGTCGAGACAGGGCCGACGAGCAGTACTTC.

The rearrangement joins TRBV7-8 to TRBJ1-2, with D uncertain. CDR1 SGHVS and CDR2 FQNEAQ come from the germline V gene. Trimming took off 1 base at V and 5 bases at J, with 17 bases between the two ends. The CDR3 is 16 residues long. The CDR3 is CASSLVVTSGLYGYTF. CDR3 nucleotides: TGTGCCAGCAGCTTAGTGGTAACGTCAGGCTTGTATGGCTACACCTTC.

CDR3 nucleotides: TGTGCCATCAGTCGGGACAGGGCGCGCGGGGAGCTGTTTTTT. Its protein product is CAISRDRARGELFF. V usage is TRBV10-3 and J usage is TRBJ2-2, with 9 bases fitting TRBD1. Germline values: CDR1 ENHRY, CDR2 SYGVKD. V was clipped by 5 bases and J by 7 bases; unmatched bases: 5. The CDR3 is made up of 14 amino acids.

The chain has TRBV7-8 and TRBJ2-3; TRBD2 aligns across 11 bases. V dropped 1 base and J dropped 3; count of bases not matched to a gene: 3. Germline V gene data show CDR1 as SGHVS and CDR2 as FQNEAQ. CDR3 length: 16 amino acids. As DNA, the CDR3 is TGTGCCAGCAGCTTAGGATCTAGCGGGAGGACAGATACGCAGTATTTT. Encoded protein: CASSLGSSGRTDTQYF.

The V gene is TRBV18, the J gene TRBJ2-3, with unresolved D. CDR3 length: 13 residues. The germline V gene encodes CDR1 KGHSH and CDR2 LQKENI. V lost 4 bases and J lost 4, with 9 bases in between. CDR3: CASSLRQADTQYF. In DNA form, the CDR3 reads TGTGCCAGCTCACTTAGACAAGCAGATACGCAGTATTTT. Full variable domain (rest looked up from reference TRBV18 and TRBJ2-3): NAGVMQNPRHLVRRRGQEARLRCSPMKGHSHVYWYRQLPEEGLKFMVYLQKENIIDESGMPKERFSAEFPKEGPSILRIQQVVRGDSAAYFCASSLRQADTQYFGPGTRLTVL.

This chain joins TRBV15 and TRBJ2-5; TRBD2 might be the D (5 bases). Between the trimmed V and J ends, which lost 8 bases and 0 bases, there was a span of 10 bases. Per the germline V gene, CDR1 is LNHNV and CDR2 is YYDKDF (reference sequence). There are 13 residues in the CDR3. CDR3: CATEPGYQETQYF. CDR3 bases: TGTGCCACCGAACCGGGATACCAAGAGACCCAGTACTTC.

The chain has TRBV18 and TRBJ2-1; 10 nucleotides align to TRBD1. CDR1 and CDR2 from the germline V gene are KGHSH and LQKENI. The CDR3 runs 16 residues. J gave up 7 bases and V 4 bases, and 10 bases lay outside the gene matches. The CDR3 DNA reads as TGTGCCAGCTCACGCCCAACGGGACAGGGGAGGAATGAGCAGTTCTTC. Amino acid sequence: CASSRPTGQGRNEQFF.

The chain couples TRBV7-2 to TRBJ2-7, with D possibly being TRBD1 (6 bases). The germline V and J ends were trimmed by 1 base and 6 bases, with 16 bases remaining between them. The CDR3 runs 15 residues. Germline assignment: CDR1 SGHTA and CDR2 FQGNSA. The DNA of the CDR3 is TGTGCCAGCAGCTTAGGACCGACAGGATCGGTCGAGCAGTACTTC. It encodes CASSLGPTGSVEQYF.

As concerns this clone: Mismatch with germline at one junction end may stem from a read error. V and J are TRBV7-7 and TRBJ2-7; D possibly corresponds to TRBD1 (5 bases). The CDR3 extends over 14 amino acids. The germline V gene encodes CDR1 SSHAT and CDR2 FNYEAQ (reference sequence). The CDR3 protein is CASSLGTGSYEQYF. The CDR3 DNA reads TGTGCTAGCAGCTTGGGTACAGGCTCCTACGAGCAGTACTTC.

As DNA, the CDR3 is TGCGCCAGCAGCCAAGACAGGGGGCACCGGAATGAGCAGTTCTTC. Translating it yields CASSQDRGHRNEQFF. This chain uses TRBV4-1 with TRBJ2-1; 8 bases align to TRBD1. V lost 0 bases and J lost 7; bases outside the gene matches: 5. Germline V gives CDR1 MGHRA, CDR2 YSYEKL. The CDR3 runs to 15 residues.

The chain has TRBV9 and TRBJ2-1; TRBD2 matches at 9 bases. Germline loops: CDR1 SGDLS, CDR2 YYNGEE. Trimming took 2 bases from V and 0 from J; bases not matched to a gene: 0. The length of the CDR3 is 15 residues. Here the CDR3 DNA reads TGTGCCAGCAGCGTTAGCGGGAGCTCCTACAATGAGCAGTTCTTC. This sequence encodes CASSVSGSSYNEQFF.

The chain uses TRBV2 and TRBJ2-5; possible D gene TRBD1, 5 bases. Trimming took 4 bases from V and 5 from J, leaving 17 bases between them. This CDR3 contains 15 residues. CDR1 and CDR2 from the germline V gene are SNHLY and FYNNEI. CDR3: CASSVTRARVETQYF. Written as DNA, the CDR3 is TGTGCCAGCAGTGTCACACGGGCCAGGGTGGAGACCCAGTACTTC.

V usage is TRBV11-2 and J usage is TRBJ2-7, with no clear D. V lost 1 base and J lost 2, with 12 bases in between. CDR3 length equals 15 residues. The germline V gene encodes CDR1 SGHAT and CDR2 FQNNGV. The CDR3 nucleotides are TGTGCCAGCAGCTTAGTGTCGTCAGGCGCCTACGAGCAGTACTTC. Translation: CASSLVSSGAYEQYF.

The chain couples TRBV20-1 to TRBJ2-5; D is unclear. This CDR3 spans 13 amino acids. The V gene's germline CDR1 is DFQATT and CDR2 SNEGSKA (reference sequence). The V and J ends lost 3 bases and 5 bases respectively, with 13 bases between them. CDR3 bases: TGCAGTGCTAGTGATTCGAGCCGGGAGACCCAGTACTTC. Its protein is CSASDSSRETQYF.

The J gene is TRBJ1-2, the V gene TRBV5-4; D is undetermined. The CDR3 has 13 amino acids. V lost 4 bases and J lost 5, with 12 bases in between. The germline gives CDR1 SGHNT, CDR2 YYREEE (reference sequence). The CDR3 reads CASSPDSVYGYTF. CDR3 sequence (DNA): TGTGCCAGCAGCCCCGACTCTGTTTATGGCTACACCTTC. The full variable domain, with the rest looked up from reference TRBV5-4 and TRBJ1-2, is ETGVTQSPTHLIKTRGQQVTLRCSSQSGHNTVSWYQQALGQGPQFIFQYYREEENGRGNFPPRFSGLQFPNYSSELNVNALELDDSALYLCASSPDSVYGYTFGSGTRLTVV.

This rearrangement joins TRBV5-1 to TRBJ2-2; 8 nucleotides match TRBD1. V lost 4 bases, J lost 2 bases, and 1 base stayed unmatched. Germline values: CDR1 SGHRS, CDR2 YFSETQ. This CDR3 comprises 14 residues. The CDR3 bases are TGCGCCAGCAGCCCAGGGGGCAACACCGGGGAGCTGTTTTTT. This gives the protein CASSPGGNTGELFF.

V and J are TRBV11-2 and TRBJ2-2; 8 bases are shared with TRBD1. Germline V gene lookup returns CDR1 SGHAT and CDR2 FQNNGV. Trimming at V came to 1 base and at J to 7 bases, leaving 5 bases not matched to a gene. This CDR3 is built from 15 residues. The CDR3 region is CASSLVRGQVGELFF. As DNA, the CDR3 is TGTGCCAGCAGCTTAGTCAGGGGGCAAGTCGGGGAGCTGTTTTTT. Full variable domain (outside the CDR3, taken from reference TRBV11-2 and TRBJ2-2): EAGVAQSPRYKIIEKRQSVAFWCNPISGHATLYWYQQILGQGPKLLIQFQNNGVVDDSQLPKDRFSAERLKGVDSTLKIQPAKLEDSAVYLCASSLVRGQVGELFFGEGSRLTVL.

The chain employs TRBV9 and TRBJ2-7; tentatively, D is TRBD2 (5 bases). Germline V gives CDR1 SGDLS, CDR2 YYNGEE. The CDR3 runs 13 residues. V was cut by 4 bases and J by 5 bases, with 13 bases left in between. The CDR3 coding sequence is TGTGCCAGCAGCCCCCAATGGGGAGACGAGCAGTACTTC. This gives the protein CASSPQWGDEQYF.

The rearrangement uses TRBV7-2 and TRBJ2-7, with D unclear. Per the germline V gene, CDR1 is SGHTA and CDR2 is FQGNSA. CDR3 size: 12 residues. Trimming shortened V by 1 base and J by 2 bases, and 3 bases separated the two germline ends. The DNA of the CDR3 is TGTGCCAGCAGCTTAGGAGCCTACGAGCAGTACTTC. Encoded protein: CASSLGAYEQYF.

CDR3 in DNA: TGTGCCAGCACCCTCGGGACTGGGAAAGAGACCCAGTACTTC. Its translation is CASTLGTGKETQYF. The chain is built from TRBV28 and TRBJ2-5; D is perhaps TRBD2 (6 bases). Germline assignment: CDR1 MDHEN and CDR2 SYDVKM. V was shortened by 7 bases and J by 3 bases, with 15 bases between the two germline ends. The CDR3 covers 14 residues.

V usage is TRBV11-2 and J usage is TRBJ1-1; 9 bases map to TRBD1. Germline V gene sequence: CDR1 SGHAT, CDR2 FQNNGV. This CDR3 has 12 amino acids. J gave up 12 bases and V 5 bases, and 7 bases lay outside the gene matches. In DNA form, the CDR3 reads TGTGCCAGCAGCCGGTTAGGACAGGGGCCTTTCTTT. It is translated as CASSRLGQGPFF.

CDR3 region: CAISEAGSGNTIYF. CDR3 nucleotides: TGTGCCATCAGTGAGGCGGGCTCTGGAAACACCATATATTTT. This rearrangement joins TRBV10-3 to TRBJ1-3; D remains ambiguous. The CDR3 sequence is 14 residues long. The V gene lost 2 bases and the J gene lost 0 bases, with 5 bases spanning the gap. In germline, CDR1 is ENHRY, CDR2 SYGVKD.

V gene TRBV7-3 combines with J gene TRBJ1-2; TRBD1 agrees at 7 bases. CDR1 is SGHTA, CDR2 FQGTGA, per germline. This CDR3 is 17 amino acids long. V lost 1 base to trimming and J lost 4 bases; unmatched junction nucleotides: 12. CDR3 sequence: CASSLKGDRVKGYGYTF. Here the CDR3 DNA reads TGTGCCAGCAGCTTAAAGGGAGACAGGGTAAAGGGCTATGGCTACACCTTC.

J is TRBJ1-6 and V is TRBV7-2; possibly TRBD1 for D (6 bases). The germline V gene encodes CDR1 SGHTA and CDR2 FQGNSA. The CDR3 covers 14 residues. V was pared by 4 bases and J by 10 bases, with 14 bases between. The chain's CDR3 is CASSSQGRISPLHF. The CDR3 DNA is TGTGCCAGCAGCTCCCAGGGGCGGATCTCACCCCTCCACTTT. The full variable domain, rest sourced from reference TRBV7-2 and TRBJ1-6, is GAGVSQSPSNKVTEKGKDVELRCDPISGHTALYWYRQSLGQGLEFLIYFQGNSAPDKSGLPSDRFSAERTGGSVSTLTIQRTQQEDSAVYLCASSSQGRISPLHFGNGTRLTVT.

V is TRBV28 and J is TRBJ2-3, with a tentative D call TRBD1 (6 bases). The V and J ends lost 7 bases and 8 bases respectively, with 19 bases between them. The CDR3 runs to 14 residues. The V gene's germline CDR1 is MDHEN and CDR2 SYDVKM. The CDR3 DNA is TGTGCCAGCATGGGACAAACCTTGTCTGGTACGCAGTATTTT. Its protein is CASMGQTLSGTQYF.

The chain uses TRBV9 and TRBJ2-3; 10 nucleotides match TRBD2. There are 17 residues in the CDR3. V trimming: 0 bases; J trimming: 2 bases; junction bases outside the gene matches: 6. Germline V gives CDR1 SGDLS, CDR2 YYNGEE. DNA of the CDR3: TGTGCCAGCAGCGTAGTAGCTAGCGGGGGCTCCACAGATACGCAGTATTTT. It yields the protein CASSVVASGGSTDTQYF.

The chain carries TRBV9 and TRBJ2-3; D gene unclear. The V end was cut by 3 bases, the J end by 1 base, with 12 bases between. CDR3 length: 15 amino acids. Germline lookup yields CDR1 SGDLS and CDR2 YYNGEE. This chain's CDR3 is CASSGFTSGTDTQYF. The CDR3 DNA is TGTGCCAGCAGCGGATTTACCTCGGGCACAGATACGCAGTATTTT.

This clone was counted a single time. The chain joins TRBV18 to TRBJ1-2, with unresolved D. Trimming removed 2 bases from V and 5 bases from J, with 18 bases in between. Germline V CDR1 and CDR2: KGHSH, LQKENI. The CDR3 totals 16 residues. The CDR3: CASSPSMASQVYGYTF. The CDR3, as DNA: TGTGCCAGCTCACCATCAATGGCCTCCCAAGTGTATGGCTACACCTTC.

The chain combines TRBV7-2 with TRBJ2-5; weak D call: TRBD2 (5 bases). The ends were cut back, 0 bases at V and 4 bases at J, with 6 bases in the middle. The germline gives CDR1 SGHTA, CDR2 FQGNSA. CDR3 length: 13 amino acids. The CDR3 nucleotides read TGTGCCAGCAGCTTAGCAGGGAGAGAGACCCAGTACTTC. It is translated as CASSLAGRETQYF. Full variable domain (missing parts from reference TRBV7-2 and TRBJ2-5): GAGVSQSPSNKVTEKGKDVELRCDPISGHTALYWYRQSLGQGLEFLIYFQGNSAPDKSGLPSDRFSAERTGGSVSTLTIQRTQQEDSAVYLCASSLAGRETQYFGPGTRLLVL.

The J gene is TRBJ2-7, the V gene TRBV7-2, with D possibly being TRBD2 (6 bases). The CDR3 covers 14 residues. Looked up from germline, CDR1 is SGHTA and CDR2 is FQGNSA. Trimming stripped 1 base from V and 3 bases from J, with 10 bases between. In DNA, the CDR3 is TGTGCCAGCAGCTTAGTCGGAGGGAACTACGAGCAGTACTTC. It translates to CASSLVGGNYEQYF.

The V and J genes are TRBV3-1 (or the pseudogene TRBV3-2) and TRBJ1-2; TRBD1 matches 10 bases. The V gene's germline CDR1 is LGHDT and CDR2 YNNKEL (reference sequence). The junction had 6 bases not matched to a gene; V was cut back by 5 bases and J by 0 bases. The CDR3 extends over 16 amino acids. The CDR3 DNA sequence: TGTGCCAGCAGCGCCCGGGACAGGGGTCCTAACTATGGCTACACCTTC. It encodes CASSARDRGPNYGYTF.

CDR3: CASSLGTGLGGNTIYF. The DNA of the CDR3 is TGTGCCAGCAGCTTGGGGACAGGGTTAGGAGGAAACACCATATATTTT. V and J are TRBV5-5 and TRBJ1-3; 8 bases agree with TRBD1. The ends lost 0 bases at V and 4 bases at J; junction bases unmatched: 6. Germline CDR1 is SGHKS and CDR2 is YYEKEE (reference sequence). The CDR3 totals 16 residues.